This TCR beta chain was sequenced in a study of regulatory T cells in long-lasting Graves disease (dated by TCRdb to about 2021). About the investigation overall: Patients with newly diagnosed Graves' disease had been on antithyroid drugs for under 3 months. Peripheral blood TCR sequencing and RNA sequencing compared persistent Graves' disease patients with newly diagnosed Graves' disease patients. A total of some 35 samples underwent TCR sequencing, from about 13 patients with persistent Graves' disease and some 20 patients with newly diagnosed Graves' disease. The study was registered as a clinical trial and conducted in China. The paper's findings and limits, for the study overall: Because the primary lesion, thyroid tissue, could not be accessed, the study looked at peripheral blood alone. The small sample size was acknowledged by the authors as a limitation that may reduce accuracy. A larger number of public clonotypes was shared among persistent patients (around 2,700) than among newly diagnosed patients (roughly 970). Persistent disease showed preferential use of TRBV28, TRBJ1-2 and TRBJ2-5, whereas newly diagnosed disease favored TRBV20-1 and TRBJ2-1. Only the TCR beta chain was sequenced and analyzed. Persistent Graves' disease patients showed lower TCR Shannon entropy and fewer highly expanded clones than newly diagnosed patients, suggesting clonal expansion.

The CDR3 runs 15 amino acids, cysteine and phenylalanine included. Only the CDR3 region is kept as DNA, spanning 45 bases read in frame from base 1. CDR1 and CDR2 (MNHEY, SVGAGI) derive from the germline V gene. V and J lose 4 bases and 9 bases, and a span of 19 bases separates them. This clonotype was observed many times. Its antigen remains undetermined. No qualities accompany the bases; no much larger clone lies one base away. The time point label corresponds to: newly diagnosed GD, antithyroid drugs for less than 3 months. For both TCR sequencing and RNA sequencing, RNA was extracted from PBMCs in TRIzol. Graves' disease was diagnosed according to American Thyroid Association guidelines. Patients were recruited from an endocrinology department in Xi'an, China. Each patient gave approximately 9.7 milliliters of peripheral blood, collected in an EDTA anticoagulant tube. PBMCs were isolated by Ficoll Paque Plus density gradient separation without further T cell sorting. An Agilent 2100 Bioanalyzer and agarose gel were used to check RNA quality, and a NanoDrop 2000 was used to measure RNA concentration.

Libraries came from multiplex PCR. Sequencing was carried out with an Illumina HiSeq 4000. CDR3 regions were amplified by Arm-PCR with iRepertoire HTBI primers to construct TCR beta libraries. Before sequencing, the PCR products went through gel purification. Regarding the original processing steps: A total of fewer than 65 TRBV and approximately 13 TRBJ segments were identified across samples and were used for gene usage analysis of CDR3 amino acid clonotypes. COPE and FqMerger were used to merge filtered high-quality paired reads into contigs. BLAST was used to align contigs to IMGT TRBV, TRBD and TRBJ reference genes, with CDR3 defined following IMGT. Any clonotype with a frequency above 0.1% was counted as a highly expanded clone. Repertoire diversity was measured by Shannon entropy, and V-J evenness by the Gini coefficient. Clonotypes shared by more than one individual were considered public. Through fastp at Q25 and MiXCR, TCRdb rebuilt clones from the public reads, retaining in-frame beta chains. A single entry per CDR3 protein holds the most common genes and DNA from its merged rows. TCRdb, not the original authors, processed these V and J calls. The sample has 250,000 to 300,000 distinct CDR3 sequences on record, about 18% of them singletons. In total, the top ten clones hold 11% to 15% of the sample.

The data were also submitted as part of a second study, on T cells in Graves' hyperthyroidism and ophthalmopathy. As the second study states: A patient counted as having stable Graves' hyperthyroidism if no progression to ophthalmopathy occurred over 18 months of follow-up. Hyperthyroidism patients were newly diagnosed, with disease duration under 2 months, and aged 18 to 65 years. Exclusion was applied to patients with uncontrolled infections, other autoimmune diseases, pregnancy or lactation. Diagnoses relied on clinical symptoms, serum thyroxine and TRAb, thyroid ultrasound and orbital computed tomography. For the first round of RT-PCR on the TCR CDR3, the HTBI primer set was used together with the Qiagen OneStep RT-PCR kit. Most expanded thyroid clonotypes (frequency above 0.001) were also detected in blood, suggesting blood repertoires may reflect thyroid immune responses. Ophthalmopathy was separated from stable hyperthyroidism by a 13 V-J signature model, with about 88% sensitivity and just over 81% specificity obtained in cross-validation and 80%/75% obtained in testing. In validation, the model predicted progression to ophthalmopathy a median of roughly 6.1 months before onset, with over 55% sensitivity and nearly 75% specificity. To identify distinguishing TCR V-J signatures, a discovery cohort of around 98 patients was used, comprising 40 to 45 with Graves' ophthalmopathy and roughly 60 with stable Graves' hyperthyroidism. Prospective prediction of ophthalmopathy was tested in an independent validation cohort consisting of 18 hyperthyroidism patients and some 16 patients who later progressed to ophthalmopathy. The 75 to 100 discovery patients were divided at random into training and test sets in a 7:3 ratio. The study also compared thyroid tissue and blood T-cell repertoires from about 6 Graves' hyperthyroidism patients. Once sampling was done, hyperthyroidism patients were given methimazole at a starting dose of 30 mg daily, whereas ophthalmopathy patients were given high-dose intravenous methylprednisolone. The libraries were constructed in a second round of multiplex PCR and then size-selected and purified. Libraries were sequenced paired-end with 100 bp reads on an Illumina HiSeq2000. SOAPnuke was used to process the raw data, removing reads that contained adapters or uncalled bases, had a mean Phred below 15, or lacked an exact match to the constant primer or identifier. High-quality paired reads were merged using COPE v1.2.5, and each unique nucleotide sequence was defined as a clonotype. MiTCR v1.1 was used to align clonotypes to the IMGT TRBV, TRBD and TRBJ reference segments. The analysis was restricted to V-J combinations with a frequency above 0.0001, which together covered 98% to 99.2% of the repertoires. A TCS score was defined as the ratio of F50 (clonal expansion) to E x V (chaos), with BLOSUM62-based TCRdist applied between CDR3 peptides within each V-J. Welch's t-statistics and random forest reduced roughly 500 V-J features to around 14, which were used in a naive Bayes classifier (R e1071). No statistical method was used to fix the sample size in advance, and group allocation was not hidden from the investigators. TCR Vbeta CDR3 sequencing of roughly 140 peripheral blood samples (approximately 44 ophthalmopathy, about 74 hyperthyroidism and some 17 progressor patients) is reported in the paper.

The origin of this receptor is a woman in her 30s with Graves disease. Donor details come from another sample of the same person, matched by shared clones. Here the sequenced sample was peripheral blood mononuclear cells (PBMCs), taken at new diagnosis, from a patient treated with antithyroid drugs. The rearrangement combines TRBV6-5 with TRBJ2-1, and the D gene may be TRBD2, 6 bases matching. The CDR3 region has the sequence CASSFSTTRRGEQFF. In nucleotides, the sequence is TGTGCCAGCAGTTTTTCGACTACCCGGAGGGGTGAGCAGTTCTTC.